This T cell receptor (beta chain) was obtained from a study of T cells in Graves' hyperthyroidism and ophthalmopathy. Study-level findings and limits: In the analysis, a 13 V-J model separated ophthalmopathy from stable hyperthyroidism. Most thyroid clonotypes expanded above 0.001 appeared in blood too.

Germline V gene data show CDR1 as MDHEN and CDR2 as SYDVKM. V was pared by 6 bases and J by 3 bases, with 11 bases between. The CDR3 runs to 13 residues. Lactation, pregnancy, other autoimmune disease or uncontrolled infection excluded patients. Clinical symptoms, serum thyroxine and TRAb, thyroid ultrasound and orbital computed tomography were used for the diagnoses. Using RNA transcripts as the source, TCR beta CDR3 regions were amplified. HTBI primers were the set used in a first-round RT-PCR of the TCR CDR3. One entry per CDR3 protein, called by TCRdb with MiXCR from the multiplex PCR reads. Of approximately 360,000 distinct CDR3 sequences in the sample, around 14% were seen once. This clonotype was detected only a few times. The antigen remains unidentified.

The clonotype originates from a woman in her late teens or twenties with Graves' hyperthyroidism that later progressed to Graves' ophthalmopathy. Sample: blood. V and J are TRBV28 and TRBJ1-2; possible D gene TRBD1, 6 bases. CDR3 amino acids: CASSSGQYYGYTF. In DNA, the CDR3 is TGTGCCAGCAGCTCCGGACAGTACTATGGCTACACCTTC.